The next 13 T cell receptor beta chains were all read from a single sample in a study of graft-versus-host responses after intestinal transplantation. Plated together were around 200,000 CFSE-labeled responder cells and around 200,000 irradiated, violet-dye-labeled stimulator cells. The repertoire was sequenced with immunoSEQ multiplex PCR; TCRdb's copy has only in-frame clones and lacks some. The table records 8,000 to 11,000 clones, roughly a third of them present only once. Sequencing was performed on alloreactive CD8+ T cells from a mixed lymphocyte reaction culture, taken before intestinal transplant. Subset specified: CFSE-low proliferating T cells sorted from approximately six-day pre-transplant mixed lymphocyte reaction (GvH or HvG direction). These receptors were obtained from a human patient who received an intestinal transplant.

Within the sample, this clone is medium-sized. The chain recombines TRBV5-1 with TRBJ2-1; 10 bases match TRBD2. Germline V lookup: CDR1 SGHRS, CDR2 YFSETQ. Trimming cost V 1 base and J 3 bases; bases outside gene matches: 4. The CDR3 spans 16 residues. CDR3 DNA: TGCGCCAGCAGCTTGTCTAGCGGGGGCTTCTACAATGAGCAGTTCTTC. This translates into CASSLSSGGFYNEQFF.

This chain uses TRBV4-1 with TRBJ2-1; 11 nucleotides match TRBD2. The CDR3 loop spans 16 amino acids. From germline, CDR1 is MGHRA and CDR2 YSYEKL. Losses at the gene ends were 1 base for V and 5 bases for J; bases not matched to a gene: 4. As DNA, the CDR3 is TGCGCCAGCAGCCAAGTTGGGACTAGCGGAAACAATGAGCAGTTCTTC. Amino acids: CASSQVGTSGNNEQFF.

The V gene is TRBV2, the J gene TRBJ1-1; D gene unclear. The CDR3 has 13 amino acids. The germline V gene has CDR1 SNHLY and CDR2 FYNNEI. The V end was cut by 1 base, the J end by 4 bases, with 7 bases between. The CDR3 protein is CASSEDGFTEAFF. The CDR3 DNA is TGTGCCAGCAGTGAAGACGGGTTCACTGAAGCTTTCTTT.

This clone was detected once. The chain couples TRBV27 to TRBJ2-2; 13 bases are a match to TRBD2. CDR1 is MNHEY and CDR2 is SMNVEV in the germline V gene (reference sequence). This CDR3 comprises 16 residues. The junction had 5 bases not matched to a gene; V was cut back by 6 bases and J by 4 bases. This chain's CDR3 is CASSPTSGRATGELFF. The CDR3 DNA follows: TGTGCCAGCAGCCCCACTAGCGGGAGGGCCACCGGGGAGCTGTTTTTT.

This clone was seen only a few times. The chain uses TRBV9 and TRBJ1-6; 7 bases line up with TRBD1. Germline V gene sequence: CDR1 SGDLS, CDR2 YYNGEE. This CDR3 region has 16 residues. Trimming cost V 0 bases and J 5 bases; bases outside gene matches: 5. In nucleotides, the CDR3 is TGTGCCAGCAGCGTAGATGGGACAGCAAATAATTCACCCCTCCACTTT. This encodes CASSVDGTANNSPLHF.

The chain combines TRBV6-5 with TRBJ2-1, with TRBD2 matching over 9 bases. CDR3 length: 14 residues. Per the germline V gene, CDR1 is MNHEY and CDR2 is SVGAGI. Germline trimming cut 10 bases from V and 9 bases from J; bases unmatched to any gene: 13. CDR3 region: CATREVAGVGEQFF. The CDR3 DNA sequence: TGTGCCACCCGAGAGGTAGCGGGAGTGGGTGAGCAGTTCTTC.

This clone is judged medium-sized. The CDR3 region has the DNA TGTGCCAGCGGCGACAGAATCACTGAAGCTTTCTTT. Translating it yields CASGDRITEAFF. The genes are TRBV6-6 and TRBJ1-1; maybe TRBD1 (5 bases). Germline V CDR1 and CDR2: MNHNY, SVGAGI (reference sequence). CDR3 length equals 12 residues. Trimming pared 8 bases from V and 4 bases from J, leaving 11 bases between.

The chain employs TRBV6-1 and TRBJ2-7, with D hard to call. Germline V lookup: CDR1 MNHNS, CDR2 SASEGT. The CDR3 is 12 residues long. Trimming stripped 7 bases from V and 3 bases from J, with 10 bases between. CDR3 bases: TGTGCCAGCAACCAACAGTTCTACGAGCAGTACTTC. Encoded protein: CASNQQFYEQYF.

The chain combines TRBV30 with TRBJ1-2; D is unclear. From germline, CDR1 is GTSNPN and CDR2 SVGIG (reference sequence). CDR3 length: 13 residues. V was trimmed by 1 base and J by 0 bases, leaving 6 bases between them. This CDR3 reads CAWSGRANYGYTF. CDR3 nucleotide sequence: TGTGCCTGGAGTGGGAGGGCTAACTATGGCTACACCTTC.

The chain links TRBV6-5 to TRBJ2-5; perhaps TRBD1 as D (6 bases). The CDR3 length is 13 residues. Looked up from germline, CDR1 is MNHEY and CDR2 is SVGAGI. V lost 5 bases to trimming and J lost 3 bases, with 10 bases between them. CDR3 amino acids: CASSVQGEETQYF. The CDR3 bases are TGTGCCAGCAGTGTACAGGGAGAAGAGACCCAGTACTTC.

This clone has more than one count but fewer than ten. V usage is TRBV5-6 and J usage is TRBJ2-5; 8 positions agree with TRBD2. CDR1 is SGHDT and CDR2 is YYEEEE in the germline V gene. The CDR3 length is 15 residues. V shed 2 bases and J 5 bases; nucleotides not matched to a gene: 8. CDR3 DNA: TGTGCCAGCAGCTTCGGAGGGGTAGCGGGGGAGACCCAGTACTTC. This encodes CASSFGGVAGETQYF.

The J gene is TRBJ2-1, the V gene TRBV18, with 8 bases aligning to TRBD2. Germline assignment: CDR1 KGHSH and CDR2 LQKENI. CDR3 length equals 17 residues. The junction had 14 bases not matched to a gene; V was cut back by 3 bases and J by 7 bases. CDR3 protein: CASSPPAGAGVRNEQFF. The CDR3 DNA is TGTGCCAGCTCACCTCCCGCCGGAGCGGGAGTGAGGAATGAGCAGTTCTTC.

The chain links TRBV4-1 to TRBJ1-2; TRBD1 might be the D (5 bases). The germline CDR1 and CDR2 sequences are MGHRA and YSYEKL. This CDR3 contains 20 residues. Trimming left V 5 bases short and J 7 bases short, with 35 bases between. In DNA, the CDR3 is TGCGCCAGCAGCTATCGCGGGCCGGTTTGGAGGGGTCCCGCCGCCCGTGGCTACACCTTC. This sequence encodes CASSYRGPVWRGPAARGYTF.